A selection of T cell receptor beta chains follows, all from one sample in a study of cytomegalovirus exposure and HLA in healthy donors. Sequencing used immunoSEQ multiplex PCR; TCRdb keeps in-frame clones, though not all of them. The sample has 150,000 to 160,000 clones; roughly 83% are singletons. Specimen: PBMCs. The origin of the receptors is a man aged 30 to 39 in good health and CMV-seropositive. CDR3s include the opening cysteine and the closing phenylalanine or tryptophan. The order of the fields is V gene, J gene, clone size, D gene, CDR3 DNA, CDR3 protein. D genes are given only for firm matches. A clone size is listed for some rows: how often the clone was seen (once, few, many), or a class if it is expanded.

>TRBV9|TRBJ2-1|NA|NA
TGTGCCAGCAGCGTAGGGGGGACACGTTACAATGAGCAGTTCTTC
CASSVGGTRYNEQFF
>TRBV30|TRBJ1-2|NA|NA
TGTGCCTGGGCCCCCGGGACATATGGCTACACCTTC
CAWAPGTYGYTF
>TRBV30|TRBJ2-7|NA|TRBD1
TGTGCCTGGAGGGGGACAGGGAGCTTCTCCTACGAGCAGTACTTC
CAWRGTGSFSYEQYF
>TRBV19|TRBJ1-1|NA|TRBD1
TGTGCCAGTAGAGAGACAGGGGTGCACACTGAAGCTTTCTTT
CASRETGVHTEAFF
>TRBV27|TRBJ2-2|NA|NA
TGTGCCAGCAGATCCAGGCCAAACACCGGGGAGCTGTTTTTT
CASRSRPNTGELFF
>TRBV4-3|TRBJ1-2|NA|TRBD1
TGCGCCAGCAGCCGAACCAGGGGGGTTAACTATGGCTACACCTTC
CASSRTRGVNYGYTF
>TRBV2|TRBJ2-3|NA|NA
TGTGCCAGCAGGGGGGGCGGGGGAAGCACAGATACGCAGTATTTT
CASRGGGGSTDTQYF
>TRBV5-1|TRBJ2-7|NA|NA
TGCGCCAGCAGCTTGGGGCAGAGGGCCTACTACGAGCAGTACTTC
CASSLGQRAYYEQYF
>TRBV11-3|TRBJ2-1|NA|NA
TGTGCCAGCAGCCCGGGCGGAGGCGTATTTGACAATGAGCAGTTCTTC
CASSPGGGVFDNEQFF
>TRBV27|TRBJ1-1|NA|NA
TGTGCCAGCAGTCCCCCGCTGGGGGCGCGGAACACTGAAGCTTTCTTT
CASSPPLGARNTEAFF
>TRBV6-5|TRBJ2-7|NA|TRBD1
TGTGCCAGTTGGGACAGGGGGACCTACGAGCAGTACTTC
CASWDRGTYEQYF
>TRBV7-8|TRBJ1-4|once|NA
TGTGCCAGCAGCATAGACAGTCAGCCGAATGAAAAACTGTTTTTT
CASSIDSQPNEKLFF
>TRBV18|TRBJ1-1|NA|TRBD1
TGTGCCAGCTCATTCTACCAAAGACAGGGTGATGAAGCTTTCTTT
CASSFYQRQGDEAFF
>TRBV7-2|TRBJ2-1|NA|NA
TGTGCCAGCAGCTTAGTCACAGGGCAGAGGAATGAGCAGTTCTTC
CASSLVTGQRNEQFF
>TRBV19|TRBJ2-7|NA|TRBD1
TGTGCCAGTAGTACAAGACCGGGACAGCCTCGGGAGCAGTACTTC
CASSTRPGQPREQYF
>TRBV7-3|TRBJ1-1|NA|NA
TGTGCCAGCAGCTTAATGAGCCACGGGGGAGAAGCTTTCTTT
CASSLMSHGGEAFF
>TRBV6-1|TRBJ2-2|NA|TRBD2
TGTGCCAGCAACCGCGGGAGATCCGGGGAGCTGTTTTTT
CASNRGRSGELFF
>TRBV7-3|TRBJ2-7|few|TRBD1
TGTGCCAGCAGCTTAACGGGACAGCTATACTTC
CASSLTGQLYF
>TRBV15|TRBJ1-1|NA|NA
TGTGCCACCAGCAGCCTGACAGGCCAGGGGTCTGAAGCTTTCTTT
CATSSLTGQGSEAFF
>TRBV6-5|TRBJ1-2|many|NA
TGTGCCAGCAGTTACTCAGAGAGTGAGTACTATGGCTACACCTTC
CASSYSESEYYGYTF
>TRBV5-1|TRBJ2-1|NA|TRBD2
TGCGCCAGCAGCCAAGCGGGAGGAGGCTCCTACAATGAGCAGTTCTTC
CASSQAGGGSYNEQFF
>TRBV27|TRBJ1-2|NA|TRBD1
TGTGCCAGCAGTCTTCTACAGGGGGCGGATGGCTACACCTTC
CASSLLQGADGYTF
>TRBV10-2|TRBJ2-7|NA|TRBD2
TGCGCCAGCAGTGCTAGCGGGGGTCTCGAGCAGTACTTC
CASSASGGLEQYF
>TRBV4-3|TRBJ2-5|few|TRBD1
TGCGCCAGCAGCCAGGGGACAGGGTCGGGTGGCCAAGAGACCCAGTACTTC
CASSQGTGSGGQETQYF
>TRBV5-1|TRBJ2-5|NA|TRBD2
TGCGCCAGCAGCCCACGGACTAGCGGGGACCAAGAGACCCAGTACTTC
CASSPRTSGDQETQYF
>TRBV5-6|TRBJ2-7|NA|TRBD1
TGTGCCAGCAGTACCGGGACAGACAGATTTCAGTACTTC
CASSTGTDRFQYF
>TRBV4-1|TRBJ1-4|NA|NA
TGCGCCAGCAGCCAAGAACCAGGACAGCTTAATGAAAAACTGTTTTTT
CASSQEPGQLNEKLFF
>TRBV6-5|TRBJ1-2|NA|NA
TGTGCCAGCAGTTACTCGGCCATGAGCGGCAACTATGGCTACACCTTC
CASSYSAMSGNYGYTF
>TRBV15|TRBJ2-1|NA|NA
TGTGCCACCAGCAGAGATCTTCAGGGCGGTCGTGAGCAGTTCTTC
CATSRDLQGGREQFF
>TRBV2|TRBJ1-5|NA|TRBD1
TGTGCCAGCAGGCCCCTCCGGGACAGGGATCAGCCCCAGCATTTT
CASRPLRDRDQPQHF
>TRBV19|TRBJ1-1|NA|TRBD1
TGTGCCAGTAGTATTTTGGGACAGCCGAACACTGAAGCTTTCTTT
CASSILGQPNTEAFF
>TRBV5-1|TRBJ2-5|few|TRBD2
TGCGCCAGCAGCTTGAGTCTAGCGGGAGGCCCCCAAGAGACCCAGTACTTC
CASSLSLAGGPQETQYF
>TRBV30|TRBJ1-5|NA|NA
TGTGCCTCCGGAGGAGGGACGAATCCGCCCCAGCATTTT
CASGGGTNPPQHF
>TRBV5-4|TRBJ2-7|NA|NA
TGTGCCAGCAGCTTGGGGGGCAGGGAAACGTCCTACGAGCAGTACTTC
CASSLGGRETSYEQYF
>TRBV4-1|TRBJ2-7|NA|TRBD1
TGCGCCAGCAGCCAATCGGGACAGGGCCCCTACGAGCAGTACTTC
CASSQSGQGPYEQYF
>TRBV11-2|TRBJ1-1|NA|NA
TGTGCCAGCAGCTCACCCGGACGGTCGGGGGAAGCTTTCTTT
CASSSPGRSGEAFF
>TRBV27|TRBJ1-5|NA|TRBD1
TGTGCCAGCAGGCTGACAGGGGCCTATAGCAATCAGCCCCAGCATTTT
CASRLTGAYSNQPQHF
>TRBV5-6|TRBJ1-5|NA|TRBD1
TGTGCCAGCAGCTTGCGTGGAGGGGACAGGAGTCAGCCCCAGCATTTT
CASSLRGGDRSQPQHF
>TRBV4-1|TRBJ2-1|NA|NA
TGCGCCAGCAGCCAAGGACAGAGCTCCTACAATGAGCAGTTCTTC
CASSQGQSSYNEQFF
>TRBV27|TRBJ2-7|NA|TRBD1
TGTGCCAGCGCATCCACCCTCAAACGGGACAGGGCGAACGAGCAGTACTTC
CASASTLKRDRANEQYF
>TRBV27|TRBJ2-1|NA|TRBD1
TGTGCCAGCAGTGACAGGGGGCCCAATGAGCAGTTCTTC
CASSDRGPNEQFF
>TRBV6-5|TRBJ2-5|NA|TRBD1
TGTGCCAGCAGTAGGGGGCGGGAGACCCAGTACTTC
CASSRGRETQYF
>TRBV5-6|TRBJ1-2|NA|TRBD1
TGTGCCAGCAGCTCCCCTCTCAGGGGGAGTCCCTATGGCTACACCTTC
CASSSPLRGSPYGYTF
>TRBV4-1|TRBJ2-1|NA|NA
TGCGCCAGCAGCCAAGTAGGGGCCTACAATGAGCAGTTCTTC
CASSQVGAYNEQFF
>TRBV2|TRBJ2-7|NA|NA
TGTGCCAGCAGGAGGGAGGCCAATACCCAAAACGAGCAGTACTTC
CASRREANTQNEQYF
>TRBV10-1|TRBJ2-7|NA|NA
TGCGCCAGCACCCGCCTCCCACAGGGTACGGAGCAGTACTTC
CASTRLPQGTEQYF
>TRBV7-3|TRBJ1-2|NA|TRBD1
TGTGCCAGCGGGACAGGGGGCGCTTGGGGCGGCTACACCTTC
CASGTGGAWGGYTF
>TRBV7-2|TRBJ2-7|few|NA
TGTGCCAGCAGCTTCCTCTCCTACGAGCAGTACTTC
CASSFLSYEQYF
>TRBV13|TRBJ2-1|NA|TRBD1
TGTGCCAGCAGCCTCCCGGACAGGACCTACAATGAGCAGTTCTTC
CASSLPDRTYNEQFF
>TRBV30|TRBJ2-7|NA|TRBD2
TGTGCCTGGAAACCCGGGACTAGCGGCGAGCAGTACTTC
CAWKPGTSGEQYF
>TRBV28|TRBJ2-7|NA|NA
TGTGCCAGCAGCCCTCTGGGGCAGGGGCAGGACGAGCAGTACTTC
CASSPLGQGQDEQYF
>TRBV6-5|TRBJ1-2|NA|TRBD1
TGTGCCAGCAGTTCCAGGACAGGGGCTGGCTACACCTTC
CASSSRTGAGYTF
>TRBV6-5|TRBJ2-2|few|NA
TGTGCCGGAGGGACCCTGAACACCGGGGAGCTGTTTTTT
CAGGTLNTGELFF